This TCR beta chain was identified in a study of blood T cell repertoires in COVID-19. At the level of the study: From the United States, Italy and Spain came samples of acute and convalescent COVID-19. T cells, B-cell-depleted T cells, or PBMCs provided the cDNA or gDNA that served as material.

There are 14 residues in the CDR3. The V gene's germline CDR1 is MNHEY and CDR2 SMNVEV (reference sequence). Trimming removed 9 bases from V and 3 bases from J; junction bases left unmatched: 2. This clone was seen a handful of times. Per the original data handling: It was from reference gene primer amplification that nucleated cell counts were estimated. Assay used: immunoSEQ multiplex PCR; TCRdb lists only in-frame clones, some missing. V and J calls and clone size come straight from that table; D and trimming were deduced from the DNA. The sample shows 78,000 or so clones, about nine tenths of them seen only once.

The material sequenced was peripheral blood. The rearrangement uses TRBV27 and TRBJ2-2; 12 bases match TRBD2. The source is a man between 45 and 60 years old with active or convalescent COVID-19. The CDR3 nucleotides read TGTGCCAGTGGACTAGCGGGGTACACCGGGGAGCTGTTTTTT. Its protein product is CASGLAGYTGELFF.